This T cell receptor beta chain was found in a study of blood T cell repertoires in COVID-19. On the study more broadly: Donors in the United States, Italy and Spain gave samples during acute or convalescent COVID-19. PBMCs, B-cell-depleted T cells, or T cells provided the cDNA or gDNA that made up the material.

Looked up from germline, CDR1 is SGHAT and CDR2 is FQNNGV. The CDR3 is 20 amino acids. The V end lost 0 bases, the J end lost 0 bases, and 21 bases lay between the germline ends. Authors' analysis steps: Estimates of nucleated cell counts were drawn from the amplification of reference gene primers. The data were produced by immunoSEQ multiplex PCR, yet TCRdb's version contains in-frame clones alone and is incomplete. The DNA gave D and trimming, while V, J and clone size come from that table. The sample records 400,000 to 450,000 clones, 80% to 90% being singletons. The receptor's source is a woman younger than 45 with active or convalescent COVID-19. The rearrangement links TRBV11-2 to TRBJ1-3, with D unclear. The specimen sequenced was peripheral blood. This CDR3 is CASSLEGSGRSRSSGNTIYF. CDR3 nucleotides: TGTGCCAGCAGCTTAGAGGGCAGTGGGAGGTCGCGTAGCTCTGGAAACACCATATATTTT.